This T cell receptor (beta chain) was identified during a study of somatic mutations in cytotoxic T cells in rheumatoid arthritis. Study background: Immediately following diagnosis and ahead of any treatment, patient blood (around 30 ml EDTA) was drawn. Selected T-cell populations stained with V beta antibodies were isolated by flow sorting to nearly 100% purity; these included V beta1+ cells subjected to TCRB sequencing. Overall study findings and caveats: Unlike healthy controls, rheumatoid arthritis patients had CD8+ clonality that increased with age.

Remarks on this clone: Its specificity is unknown.

The table came from immunoSEQ multiplex PCR; TCRdb's copy has only in-frame clones and leaves some out. This sample yields under 2,500 clones, of which around 81% are seen a single time; 10% to 15% belongs to the top ten. Germline CDR1 reads SGHNT; CDR2 reads YENEEA. This CDR3 spans 11 amino acids. The V end was cut by 6 bases, the J end by 3 bases, with 6 bases between. The chain couples TRBV11-3 to TRBJ2-7; D possibly corresponds to TRBD2 (6 bases). The receptor's source is a woman in her 70s with rheumatoid arthritis. The sequenced sample consisted of CD8+ T cells sorted from blood. CDR3 DNA sequence: TGTGCCAGCAGGCGGGACTACGAGCAGTACTTC. Its translation: CASRRDYEQYF.